These T cell receptor beta chains were read from a single sample in a study of glioma-infiltrating T cells. Each CDR3 protein is one row after TCRdb ran MiXCR on the multiplex PCR reads. The data contain some 150,000 distinct CDR3 sequences, about two fifths of them singletons. Sequenced: glioma tissue, nonneoplastic brain tissue, or PBMCs (not recorded which). The receptors shown here come from a human donor with low-grade glioma or glioblastoma, undergoing nonglioma brain surgery, or in good health (not recorded which). CDR3s leave out the opening cysteine and the closing phenylalanine or tryptophan.

V	J	CDR3
TRBV7-2	TRBJ2-3	ARGLAENTQY
TRBV6-1	TRBJ2-5	AGSHTGDSGFLETQY
TRBV20-1	TRBJ2-2	SALDSPNTGELF
TRBV27	TRBJ1-2	ASRGDSNGYT
TRBV12-3/TRBV12-4	TRBJ2-5	ASSQIGQGRETQY
TRBV6-6	TRBJ2-7	ASSYLSPGLAGVKYEQY
TRBV20-1	TRBJ2-7	SAAGTGARAYEQY
TRBV10-3	TRBJ2-1	AISAGGRGSYNEQF
TRBV20-1	TRBJ2-7	SASGRLEQY
TRBV28	TRBJ2-1	ANSEQPMTNDLYNEQF
TRBV28	TRBJ2-7	ASSFGTANYEQY
TRBV6-1	TRBJ1-5	ASTPDRLGNQPQH
TRBV28	TRBJ2-5	AGSFHGEETQY
TRBV15	TRBJ2-3	ATSRAQALQSTQY
TRBV6-2/TRBV6-3	TRBJ2-7	ASTRQPYAAGVSYEQY
TRBV20-1	TRBJ2-3	SARTSGIKSTDTQY
TRBV7-6	TRBJ2-3	ASSLSDSSDTQY
TRBV27	TRBJ2-1	ATHRGVVNEQF
TRBV19	TRBJ2-1	ASSQGSTYNEQF
TRBV12-3/TRBV12-4	TRBJ2-7	ASSFRREAYEQY
TRBV24-1	TRBJ2-1	ATSDRTGKGVYNEQF
TRBV7-2	TRBJ1-1	ASSHGLLNTEAF
TRBV7-2	TRBJ2-3	ASSRSGRAEGTDTQY
TRBV7-2	TRBJ2-3	ASSLRIAGSTDTQY
TRBV28	TRBJ2-3	ASRITSSTDTQY
TRBV3-1	TRBJ2-3	ASSQEQGVGPDTQY
TRBV20-1	TRBJ1-2	SASSANYGYT
TRBV12-3/TRBV12-4	TRBJ2-5	ASSWGRRETQY
TRBV7-2	TRBJ2-7	ASSLPRGSSYEQY
TRBV10-2	TRBJ2-1	ASSNDYLSYNEQF
TRBV6-1	TRBJ1-1	ASSSKGGTEAF
TRBV6-6	TRBJ1-1	ASSYSAEAL
TRBV4-1	TRBJ2-1	ASRPVEPYNEQF
TRBV4-1	TRBJ2-5	ASSQVQGAAETQY
TRBV20-1	TRBJ2-1	SARDRNRSYNEQF
TRBV20-1	TRBJ1-3	SARGQGAGNTIY
TRBV12-3/TRBV12-4	TRBJ1-1	ASSLVTGTEAF